The 25 T cell receptor beta chains in this list originate from one sample, sequenced in a study of vaccination and CD4 T cells after COVID-19. Sequenced with the Oncomine TCR Beta short-read assay was DNA taken from cultured CD4+ T cells. TCRdb redid the calling of the PCR reads with MiXCR, one entry per CDR3 protein. The table records approximately 20,000 distinct CDR3 sequences, about 39% of them present only once. Their target antigens are unknown. Regarding treatment: roughly 11-day PBMC culture with coronavirus spike peptide pools or control peptides (ViraFEST assay). The input for sequencing was CD4+ T cells from blood, cultured in vitro, taken after SARS-CoV-2 vaccination. The receptors were sampled from a human donor who had recovered from COVID-19.

This clonotype has a handful of counts. The chain has TRBV6-1 and TRBJ1-6; 7 bases are a match to TRBD1. The CDR3 length is 15 residues. Germline V gene lookup returns CDR1 MNHNS and CDR2 SASEGT. Trimming removed 4 bases from V and 8 bases from J; junction bases left unmatched: 8. CDR3 DNA sequence: TGTGCCAGCAGTGCCCTTAGGACAGGAGATTCACCCCTCCACTTT. Protein sequence: CASSALRTGDSPLHF.

This clonotype was seen a handful of times. The rearrangement links TRBV2 to TRBJ1-1; D call uncertain. The CDR3 runs 12 residues. Germline V gene lookup returns CDR1 SNHLY and CDR2 FYNNEI. Trimming removed 5 bases at V and 3 bases at J, with 7 bases between. The CDR3 nucleotides read TGTGCCAGCAGTCCTCACTACACTGAAGCTTTCTTT. Protein: CASSPHYTEAFF.

The chain employs TRBV12-3 or TRBV12-4 and TRBJ2-5; no definite D call. The CDR3 runs 13 residues. The germline V and J ends were trimmed by 5 bases and 8 bases, with 15 bases remaining between them. The CDR3 nucleotides read TGTGCCAGCAGTAGGACCCCCTCGGTTACCCAGTACTTC. It translates to CASSRTPSVTQYF.

This sequence joins TRBV6-2 or TRBV6-3 and TRBJ2-7, with a possible D match to TRBD2 (6 bases). Trimming pared 0 bases from V and 5 bases from J, leaving 17 bases between. The CDR3 consists of 16 residues. Germline lookup yields CDR1 MNHEY and CDR2 SVGEGT. This CDR3 is CASSYSSPGGAHEQYF. In nucleotides, the CDR3 is TGTGCCAGCAGTTACTCTTCCCCAGGCGGGGCCCACGAGCAGTACTTC.

The chain combines TRBV19 with TRBJ1-6; 7 bases fit TRBD1. CDR3 length equals 15 residues. J was trimmed by 8 bases and V by 6 bases; bases with no gene match: 10. The germline V gene encodes CDR1 LNHDA and CDR2 SQIVND (reference sequence). Here the CDR3 reads CASSPGTVEDSPLHF. In DNA, the CDR3 is TGTGCCAGTAGCCCTGGGACAGTAGAAGATTCACCCCTCCACTTT.

The chain uses TRBV20-1 and TRBJ2-3; TRBD2 agrees at 12 bases. The V gene's germline CDR1 is DFQATT and CDR2 SNEGSKA (reference sequence). CDR3 length: 17 amino acids. V lost 2 bases to trimming and J lost 4 bases; unmatched junction nucleotides: 10. DNA for the CDR3: TGCAGTGCTAGAATCCTAGCGGGGGGGCCGTTGTCAGATACGCAGTATTTT. This encodes CSARILAGGPLSDTQYF.

The chain couples TRBV6-2 or TRBV6-3 to TRBJ2-1; 11 bases are shared with TRBD2. The germline V gene has CDR1 MNHEY and CDR2 SVGEGT. The CDR3 is 16 residues long. V gave up 6 bases and J gave up 4 bases; unmatched junction bases: 8. The DNA of the CDR3 is TGTGCCAGCAGACCAGCTAGCGGGGGGCCTTACAATGAGCAGTTCTTC. Residues: CASRPASGGPYNEQFF.

Comment on this clonotype: The junction departs from germline at one end; a sequencing error may be responsible. The CDR3 DNA reads as TGCAGTGCTAGAGATCGAAGGGTAGGAGGGGGTCCGCTCGCTAACTATGGCTACGCCTTC. It translates to CSARDRRVGGGPLANYGYAF. The chain links TRBV20-1 to TRBJ1-2; D possibly corresponds to TRBD1 (6 bases). Germline V gene sequence: CDR1 DFQATT, CDR2 SNEGSKA (reference sequence). This CDR3 has 20 residues.

The rearrangement uses TRBV6-1 and TRBJ1-5; perhaps TRBD1 as D (5 bases). This CDR3 is 13 amino acids long. The germline CDR1 and CDR2 sequences are MNHNS and SASEGT. The V end lost 6 bases, the J end lost 6 bases, and 12 bases lay between the germline ends. CDR3: CASRSGGGQPQHF. DNA of the CDR3: TGTGCCAGCAGGTCCGGGGGTGGTCAGCCCCAGCATTTT.

This clonotype was recorded a few times. This sequence joins TRBV15 and TRBJ2-7, with 10 bases fitting TRBD1. This CDR3 has 16 residues. Germline CDR1 reads LNHNV; CDR2 reads YYDKDF (reference sequence). Losses at the gene ends were 4 bases for V and 2 bases for J; bases not matched to a gene: 8. This CDR3 is CATSITPGQGTYEQYF. In nucleotides, the CDR3 is TGTGCCACCAGCATTACACCGGGACAGGGGACCTACGAGCAGTACTTC.

There are a few counts of this clonotype. V gene TRBV6-5 combines with J gene TRBJ1-1, with D possibly matching TRBD1 (5 bases). This CDR3 comprises 14 residues. Trimming took 4 bases from V and 1 from J, leaving 10 bases between them. Germline-derived CDR1 and CDR2 are MNHEY and SVGAGI. As DNA, the CDR3 is TGTGCCAGCAGTTGGGACCGAGAGAACACTGAAGCTTTCTTT. Amino acids: CASSWDRENTEAFF.

V usage is TRBV2 and J usage is TRBJ1-2; D not resolved. Germline CDR1 SNHLY, CDR2 FYNNEI. Trimming removed 6 bases from V and 6 bases from J, with 11 bases in between. The CDR3 length is 12 residues. CDR3: CASSRTRNGYTF. The CDR3 bases are TGTGCCAGCAGCCGTACACGGAATGGCTACACCTTC.

V usage is TRBV6-1 and J usage is TRBJ2-5; D not resolved. The V gene lost 4 bases and the J gene lost 5 bases, with 8 bases spanning the gap. Germline CDR1 and CDR2: MNHNS and SASEGT. This CDR3 region has 12 residues. The CDR3 DNA sequence: TGTGCCAGCAGTGTAGTTGAGGAGACCCAGTACTTC. Its translation is CASSVVEETQYF.

By sample share, this clonotype is medium-sized. The chain joins TRBV7-8 to TRBJ2-2, with TRBD1 matching over 7 bases. Germline V gene lookup returns CDR1 SGHVS and CDR2 FQNEAQ. The CDR3 has 16 amino acids. The ends lost 2 bases at V and 5 bases at J; junction bases unmatched: 8. The CDR3 reads CASSLSVGTETGELFF. The CDR3 region has the DNA TGTGCCAGCAGCTTATCTGTTGGGACAGAGACCGGGGAGCTGTTTTTT. The whole variable domain, remainder taken from reference TRBV7-8 and TRBJ2-2, is GAGVSQSPRYKVAKRGQDVALRCDPISGHVSLFWYQQALGQGPEFLTYFQNEAQLDKSGLPSDRFFAERPEGSVSTLKIQRTQQEDSAVYLCASSLSVGTETGELFFGEGSRLTVL.

This clonotype was picked up a small number of times. The rearrangement uses TRBV27 and TRBJ1-2; D remains unclear. V lost 3 bases and J lost 1, with 6 bases in between. The CDR3 extends over 13 amino acids. CDR1 is MNHEY, CDR2 SMNVEV, per germline (reference sequence). The CDR3 DNA reads as TGTGCCAGCAGTTTCCGGGTTAACTATGGCTACACCTTC. This translates into CASSFRVNYGYTF.

This clonotype was counted between two and nine times. V usage is TRBV15 and J usage is TRBJ2-3; 12 bases are a match to TRBD2. J lost 0 bases, V lost 2 bases, and 9 bases had no gene match. The CDR3 has 19 amino acids. Germline V lookup: CDR1 LNHNV, CDR2 YYDKDF (reference sequence). The chain's CDR3 is CATSRRRLAGGYSTDTQYF. The CDR3 nucleotides are TGTGCCACCAGCAGAAGGCGGCTAGCGGGAGGGTATAGCACAGATACGCAGTATTTT. Full variable domain (remainder filled in from reference TRBV15 and TRBJ2-3): DAMVIQNPRYQVTQFGKPVTLSCSQTLNHNVMYWYQQKSSQAPKLLFHYYDKDFNNEADTPDNFQSRRPNTSFCFLDIRSPGLGDTAMYLCATSRRRLAGGYSTDTQYFGPGTRLTVL.

This clonotype came up a few times. This chain links TRBV5-4 with TRBJ1-2; TRBD1 is a possible D gene (5 bases). CDR3 length equals 14 residues. CDR1 and CDR2 from the germline V gene are SGHNT and YYREEE (reference sequence). The V and J ends lost 1 base and 4 bases respectively, with 11 bases between them. The CDR3 spells CASSLLGEPYGYTF. The DNA for the CDR3 is TGTGCCAGCAGCTTGTTAGGGGAACCCTATGGCTACACCTTC.

The chain carries TRBV15 and TRBJ2-2; TRBD1 aligns across 8 bases. Unmatched junction bases numbered 6, after V lost 0 bases and J lost 6 bases. CDR1 and CDR2 (germline): LNHNV, YYDKDF (reference sequence). This CDR3 is 16 amino acids long. CDR3 protein: CATSREQGVSAGELFF. The CDR3 bases are TGTGCCACCAGCAGAGAACAGGGGGTTAGCGCCGGGGAGCTGTTTTTT. The full variable domain, with the rest looked up from reference TRBV15 and TRBJ2-2, is DAMVIQNPRYQVTQFGKPVTLSCSQTLNHNVMYWYQQKSSQAPKLLFHYYDKDFNNEADTPDNFQSRRPNTSFCFLDIRSPGLGDTAMYLCATSREQGVSAGELFFGEGSRLTVL.

The rearrangement uses TRBV28 and TRBJ1-2; 10 nucleotides match TRBD1. The germline V gene encodes CDR1 MDHEN and CDR2 SYDVKM. With V trimmed by 4 bases and J by 4 bases, 3 bases remained unmatched. This CDR3 has 14 amino acids. The chain's CDR3 is CASSWDRGTYGYTF. The CDR3 DNA follows: TGTGCCAGCAGTTGGGACAGGGGTACCTATGGCTACACCTTC.

This clonotype turned up a few times. J is TRBJ2-5 and V is TRBV5-4; 8 bases fit TRBD2. The V gene's germline CDR1 is SGHNT and CDR2 YYREEE (reference sequence). The CDR3 is made up of 18 amino acids. V lost 4 bases to trimming and J lost 5 bases; unmatched junction nucleotides: 19. CDR3 sequence (DNA): TGTGCCAGCAGCCCCCCCCGGGCGGGGGGAGTCCCTGAGGAGACCCAGTACTTC. Translated, it gives CASSPPRAGGVPEETQYF.

The chain is built from TRBV28 and TRBJ1-6, with 7 bases aligning to TRBD1. Germline V gene data show CDR1 as MDHEN and CDR2 as SYDVKM. J gave up 6 bases and V 5 bases, and 4 bases lay outside the gene matches. The CDR3 extends over 14 amino acids. CDR3 loop: CASSPYRGNSPLHF. CDR3 DNA: TGTGCCAGCAGTCCTTACAGGGGTAATTCACCCCTCCACTTT.

J is TRBJ2-5 and V is TRBV7-2; the match to TRBD2 covers 12 bases. J was trimmed by 5 bases and V by 5 bases; bases with no gene match: 6. Germline V gives CDR1 SGHTA, CDR2 FQGNSA. The CDR3 is 15 amino acids. The CDR3 reads CASSPGLAGWETQYF. CDR3 DNA sequence: TGTGCCAGCAGCCCCGGACTAGCGGGATGGGAGACCCAGTACTTC.

This clonotype has a handful of counts. The chain links TRBV6-1 to TRBJ2-3; D remains ambiguous. Germline CDR1 MNHNS, CDR2 SASEGT. The CDR3 has 12 amino acids. V lost 6 bases and J 3 bases, leaving 7 bases between the germline ends. This CDR3 is CASSRATDTQYF. The DNA of the CDR3 is TGTGCCAGCAGCCGAGCAACAGATACGCAGTATTTT.

There are a few counts of this clonotype. The chain has TRBV7-2 and TRBJ1-5; 9 nucleotides align to TRBD1. Germline-derived CDR1 and CDR2 are SGHTA and FQGNSA. The V and J ends lost 4 bases and 7 bases, in that order; junction bases with no gene match: 8. CDR3 length: 15 amino acids. CDR3 amino acids: CASSSAGTGSQPQHF. The CDR3 region has the DNA TGTGCCAGCAGCTCGGCCGGGACAGGGAGCCAGCCCCAGCATTTT.

The V call is TRBV10-1, the J call TRBJ2-3, with 9 nucleotides matching TRBD2. With V trimmed by 0 bases and J by 1 base, 2 bases remained unmatched. The CDR3 loop spans 16 amino acids. From germline, CDR1 is WNHNN and CDR2 SYGVQD (reference sequence). The CDR3 DNA follows: TGCGCCAGCAGTGAGTCTCGGACTAGCGGCACAGATACGCAGTATTTT. It yields the protein CASSESRTSGTDTQYF.